This TCR beta chain was documented in a study of CDR3 diversity in severe acne. TCRdb reprocessed the PCR reads with MiXCR, giving one entry per CDR3 protein. The sample consists of approximately 84,000 distinct CDR3 sequences, around 49% of them appearing once. Germline assignment: CDR1 LNHDA and CDR2 SQIVND (reference sequence). V trimming: 5 bases; J trimming: 6 bases; junction bases outside the gene matches: 4. The CDR3 contains 14 residues. This clonotype was obtained from a male donor in good health, without acne. The sample consisted of blood. V usage is TRBV19 and J usage is TRBJ2-2; 9 nucleotides match TRBD1. The CDR3 reads CASSAGQGAGELFF. CDR3 DNA sequence: TGTGCCAGTAGTGCGGGACAGGGCGCCGGGGAGCTGTTTTTT.